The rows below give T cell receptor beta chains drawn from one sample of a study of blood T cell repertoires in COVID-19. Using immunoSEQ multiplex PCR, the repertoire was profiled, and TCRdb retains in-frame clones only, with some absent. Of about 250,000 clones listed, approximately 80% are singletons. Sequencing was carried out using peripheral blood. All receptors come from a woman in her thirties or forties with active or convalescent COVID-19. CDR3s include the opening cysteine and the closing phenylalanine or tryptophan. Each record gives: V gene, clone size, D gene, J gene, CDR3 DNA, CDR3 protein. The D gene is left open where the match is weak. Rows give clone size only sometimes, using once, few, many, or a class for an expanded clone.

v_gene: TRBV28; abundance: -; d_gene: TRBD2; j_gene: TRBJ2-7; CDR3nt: TGTGCCAGCAGTCCCCGGATCGGGGGGAATAACTTC; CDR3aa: CASSPRIGGNNF
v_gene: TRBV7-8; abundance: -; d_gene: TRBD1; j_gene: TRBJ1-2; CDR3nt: TGTGCCAGCAGCTTGGGACAGGACTATGGCTACACCTTC; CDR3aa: CASSLGQDYGYTF
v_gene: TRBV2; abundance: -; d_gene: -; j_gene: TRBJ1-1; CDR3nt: TGTGCCAGCTCGAGCGCCAGGGGCCCCACTGAAGCTTTCTTT; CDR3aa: CASSSARGPTEAFF
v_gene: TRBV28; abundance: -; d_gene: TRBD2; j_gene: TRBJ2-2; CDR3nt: TGTGCCAGCAGTTTATTGCGGGGGGAGGGCACCGGGGAGCTGTTTTTT; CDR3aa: CASSLLRGEGTGELFF
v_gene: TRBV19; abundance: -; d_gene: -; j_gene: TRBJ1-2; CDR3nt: TGTGCCAGTAGTATAGGGACTGTGGATGGCTACACCTTC; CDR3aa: CASSIGTVDGYTF
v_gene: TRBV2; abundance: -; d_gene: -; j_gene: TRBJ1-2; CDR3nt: TGTGCCAGCGGGAGGGGGACGCTTGACTATGGCTACACCTTC; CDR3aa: CASGRGTLDYGYTF
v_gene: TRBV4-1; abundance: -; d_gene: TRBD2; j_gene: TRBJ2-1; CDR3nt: TGCGCCAGCACCACCCCGGGGGGCTCCTACAATGAGCAGTTCTTC; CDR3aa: CASTTPGGSYNEQFF
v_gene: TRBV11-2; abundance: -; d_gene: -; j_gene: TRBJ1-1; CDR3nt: TGTGCCAGCAGCTTAGAGGGACAGAACACTGAAGCTTTCTTT; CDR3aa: CASSLEGQNTEAFF
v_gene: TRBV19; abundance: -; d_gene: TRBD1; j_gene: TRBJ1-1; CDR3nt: TGTGCCAGTATCCAGGGACAGGGGACCACTGAAGCTTTCTTT; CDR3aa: CASIQGQGTTEAFF
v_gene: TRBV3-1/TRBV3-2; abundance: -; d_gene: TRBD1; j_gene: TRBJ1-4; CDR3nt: TGTGCCAGCAGCCAAAGAGACAGGGAAGAAGAAAAACTGTTTTTT; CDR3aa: CASSQRDREEEKLFF
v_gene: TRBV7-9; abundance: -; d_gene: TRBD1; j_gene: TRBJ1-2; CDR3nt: TGTGCCAGCAGCGCTCAACAGGGGCATGGCTACACCTTC; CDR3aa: CASSAQQGHGYTF
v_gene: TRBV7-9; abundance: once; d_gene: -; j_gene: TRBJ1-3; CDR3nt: TGTGCCAGCAGCTTACTTTATTCACTACAGCGGGACACCATATATTTT; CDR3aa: CASSLLYSLQRDTIYF
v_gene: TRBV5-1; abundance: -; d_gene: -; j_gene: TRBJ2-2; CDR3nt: TGCGCCAGCAGCACCGACAGTTCGAACACCGGGGAGCTGTTTTTT; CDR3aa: CASSTDSSNTGELFF
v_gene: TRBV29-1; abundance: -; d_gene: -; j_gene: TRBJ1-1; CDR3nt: TGCAGCGTTGTTAGAGGAGAAGCTGAAGCTTTCTTT; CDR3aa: CSVVRGEAEAFF
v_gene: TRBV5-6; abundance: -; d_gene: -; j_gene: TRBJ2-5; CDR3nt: TGTGCCAGCAGCTTGGACTTCCAAGAGACCCAGTACTTC; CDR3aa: CASSLDFQETQYF
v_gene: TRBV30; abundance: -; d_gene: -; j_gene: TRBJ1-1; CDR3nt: TGTGCCTGGAAGTCTGCCAGGATGAACACTGAAGCTTTCTTT; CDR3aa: CAWKSARMNTEAFF
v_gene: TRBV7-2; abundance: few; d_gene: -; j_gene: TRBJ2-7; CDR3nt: TGTGCCAGCAGCTTAGCCCCCCCGGTGTACGAGCAGTACTTC; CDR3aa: CASSLAPPVYEQYF
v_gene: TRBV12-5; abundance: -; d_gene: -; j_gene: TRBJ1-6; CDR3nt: TGTGCTAGTGGTTTGGAAACAGGGAGTAATTCACCCCTCCACTTT; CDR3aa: CASGLETGSNSPLHF
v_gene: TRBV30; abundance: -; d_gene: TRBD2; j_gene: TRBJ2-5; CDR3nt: TGTGCCTGGGCGGGGGTTTCTGCGGGGACCCAGTACTTC; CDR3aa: CAWAGVSAGTQYF
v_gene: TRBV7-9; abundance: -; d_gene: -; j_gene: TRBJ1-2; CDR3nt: TGTGCCAGCAGCTTGCAGGGGCAAGGCTACACCTTC; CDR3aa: CASSLQGQGYTF
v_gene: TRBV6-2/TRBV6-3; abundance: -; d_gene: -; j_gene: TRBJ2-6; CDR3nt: TGTGCCAGCAGCCCACAGTGGATCGGGGCCAACGTCCTGACTTTC; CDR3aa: CASSPQWIGANVLTF
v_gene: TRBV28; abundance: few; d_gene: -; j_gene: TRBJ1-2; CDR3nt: TGTGCCAGCAGTTTAAGCGGGGACCCTGGCTACACCTTC; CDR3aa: CASSLSGDPGYTF
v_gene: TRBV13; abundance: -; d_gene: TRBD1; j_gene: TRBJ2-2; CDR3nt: TGTGCCAGCAGCCCGGACAGGGGGCGGAGCGGGGAGCTGTTTTTT; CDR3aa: CASSPDRGRSGELFF
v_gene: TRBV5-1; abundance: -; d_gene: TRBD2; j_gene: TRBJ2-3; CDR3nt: TGCGCCAGCAGCTTGGGACTAGCGGGGGTCCGCACAGATACGCAGTATTTT; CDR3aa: CASSLGLAGVRTDTQYF
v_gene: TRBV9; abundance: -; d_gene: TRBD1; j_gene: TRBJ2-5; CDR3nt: TGTGCCAGCAGCGCGGGGGACAGGGTGTACGAGACCCAGTACTTC; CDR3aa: CASSAGDRVYETQYF
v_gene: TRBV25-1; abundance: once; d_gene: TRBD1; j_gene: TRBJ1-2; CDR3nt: TGTGCCAGCCGAGTTGGGACAGGGAATGGCTACACCTTC; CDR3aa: CASRVGTGNGYTF
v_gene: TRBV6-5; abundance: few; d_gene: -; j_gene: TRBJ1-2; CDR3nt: TGTGCCAGCATTCCCCGAACAGGGCCCGACTATGGCTACACCTTC; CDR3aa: CASIPRTGPDYGYTF
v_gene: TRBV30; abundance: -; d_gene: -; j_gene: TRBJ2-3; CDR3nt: TGTGCCTGGAGTGTATCAGTCACAGATACGCAGTATTTT; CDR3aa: CAWSVSVTDTQYF
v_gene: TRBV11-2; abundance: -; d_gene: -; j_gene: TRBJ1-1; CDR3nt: TGTGCCAGCAGCTTAGGTTCGCTACAGGGTGAAGCTTTCTTT; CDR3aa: CASSLGSLQGEAFF
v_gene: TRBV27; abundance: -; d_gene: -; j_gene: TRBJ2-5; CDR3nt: TGTGCCAGCAGTTTAAACGGCGGACTTCAAGAGACCCAGTACTTC; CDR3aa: CASSLNGGLQETQYF
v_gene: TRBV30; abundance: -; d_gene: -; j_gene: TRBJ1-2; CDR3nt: TGTGCCTGGAGTTCGGGTAGGCGGGGCTACACCTTC; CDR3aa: CAWSSGRRGYTF
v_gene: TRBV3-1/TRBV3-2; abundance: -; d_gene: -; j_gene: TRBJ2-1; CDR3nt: TGTGCCAGCAGCCAAGGGGGGGACCCTAACAATGAGCAGTTCTTC; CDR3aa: CASSQGGDPNNEQFF
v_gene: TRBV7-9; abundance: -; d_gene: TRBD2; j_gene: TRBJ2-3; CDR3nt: TGTGCCAGCAGCTCGAGGACTAGCGCAGATACGCAGTATTTT; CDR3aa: CASSSRTSADTQYF
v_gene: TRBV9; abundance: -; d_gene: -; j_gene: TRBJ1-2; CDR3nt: TGTGCCAGCAGGTGGGGCAAAAACTATGGCTACACCTTC; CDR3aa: CASRWGKNYGYTF
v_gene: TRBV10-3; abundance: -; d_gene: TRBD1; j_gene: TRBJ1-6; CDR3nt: TGTGCCATCAGTGAGTTGGACAGGGGACTCTCCTATAATTCACCCCTCCACTTT; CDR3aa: CAISELDRGLSYNSPLHF
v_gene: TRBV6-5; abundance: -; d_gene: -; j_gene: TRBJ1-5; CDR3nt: TGTGCCAGCACTTCAGGGGATAGCAATCAGCCCCAGCATTTT; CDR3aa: CASTSGDSNQPQHF
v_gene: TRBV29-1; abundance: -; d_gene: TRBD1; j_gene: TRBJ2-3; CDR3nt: TGCAGCGCTAGGAGTCCCGGGACAGGGCCAGATACGCAGTATTTT; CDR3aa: CSARSPGTGPDTQYF
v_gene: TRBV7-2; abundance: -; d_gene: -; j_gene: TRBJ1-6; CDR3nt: TGTGCCAGCAGCTGGAGAGGGGGTAGGTCACCCCTCCACTTT; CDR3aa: CASSWRGGRSPLHF
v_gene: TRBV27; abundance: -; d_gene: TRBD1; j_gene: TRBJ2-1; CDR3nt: TGTGCCAGCAGCTACCGGGACAGGTCAAGCAATGAGCAGTTCTTC; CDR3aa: CASSYRDRSSNEQFF
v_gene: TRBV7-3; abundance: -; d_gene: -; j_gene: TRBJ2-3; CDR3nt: TGTGCCAGCAGCTTAACGGACAGTCCCACAGATACGCAGTATTTT; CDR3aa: CASSLTDSPTDTQYF
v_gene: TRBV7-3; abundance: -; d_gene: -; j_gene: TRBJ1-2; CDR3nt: TGTGCCAGCAGCTTAAGCCCAGGGTGGGGCTATGGCTACACCTTC; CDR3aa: CASSLSPGWGYGYTF
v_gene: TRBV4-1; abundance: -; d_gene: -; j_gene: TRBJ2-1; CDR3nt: TGCGCCAGCAGCCTCGTACTTTCGAGGAACCCGTTCTTC; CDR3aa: CASSLVLSRNPFF
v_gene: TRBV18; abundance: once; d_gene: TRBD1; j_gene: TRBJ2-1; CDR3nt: TGTGCCAGCTCACGAGACAGGGTTGAGCAGTTCTTC; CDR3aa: CASSRDRVEQFF
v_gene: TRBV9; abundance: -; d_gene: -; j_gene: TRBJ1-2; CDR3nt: TGTGCCAGCAGCGTAGTGGGAGGGGACTATGGCTACACCTTC; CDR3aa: CASSVVGGDYGYTF
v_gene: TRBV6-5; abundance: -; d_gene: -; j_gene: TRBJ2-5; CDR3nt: TGTGCCAGCAGTTACTCTAGAGTGAGCCAAGAGACCCAGTACTTC; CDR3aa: CASSYSRVSQETQYF
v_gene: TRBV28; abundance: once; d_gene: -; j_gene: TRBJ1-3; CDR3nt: TGTGCCAGCGGAGGACGCCCCCAGGGAAACACCATATATTTT; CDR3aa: CASGGRPQGNTIYF
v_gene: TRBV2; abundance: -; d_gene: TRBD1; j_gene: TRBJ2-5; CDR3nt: TGTGCCAGCAGTGAAGCAAGACCGGGACAGGGTAGAGAGACCCAGTACTTC; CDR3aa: CASSEARPGQGRETQYF
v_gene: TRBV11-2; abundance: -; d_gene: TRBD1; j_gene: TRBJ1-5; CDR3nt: TGTGCCAGCAGCTTACCCGACAGGGATCAGCCCCAGCATTTT; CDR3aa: CASSLPDRDQPQHF
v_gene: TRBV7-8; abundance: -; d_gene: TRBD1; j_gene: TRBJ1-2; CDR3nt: TGTGCCAGCAGCCTACAGGGGGCTAAGGGCTACACCTTC; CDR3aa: CASSLQGAKGYTF
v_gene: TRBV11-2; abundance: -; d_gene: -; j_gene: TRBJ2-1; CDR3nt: TGTGCCAGCAGCTTTATCGGCTCCTACAATGAGCAGTTCTTC; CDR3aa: CASSFIGSYNEQFF
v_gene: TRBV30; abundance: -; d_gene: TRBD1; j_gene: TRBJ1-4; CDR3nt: TGTGCCTGGAATACAGGGGTAGTTGGGGAAAAACTGTTTTTT; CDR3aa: CAWNTGVVGEKLFF
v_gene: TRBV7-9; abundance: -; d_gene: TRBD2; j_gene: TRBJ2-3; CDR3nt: TGTGCCAGCAGCTTAGCGGACAGTAGGAAGCGGGGGCCCACAGATACGCAGTATTTT; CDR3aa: CASSLADSRKRGPTDTQYF
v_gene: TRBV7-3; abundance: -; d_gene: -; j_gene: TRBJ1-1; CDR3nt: TGTGCCAGCAGCTTAATGGGGGGTATGAACACTGAAGCTTTCTTT; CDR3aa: CASSLMGGMNTEAFF